This TCR beta chain was sequenced in a study of T-cell reconstitution after alpha-beta-depleted transplantation in children. Unique molecular identifiers featured in how the TCRbeta library was prepared. Each CDR3 protein gets one entry after TCRdb re-called the PCR reads with MiXCR. Among 490,000 or so distinct CDR3 sequences listed, 8% to 11% were seen once. This clonotype has ten or more counts. CDR3 length equals 12 residues. V lost 5 bases to trimming and J lost 5 bases, with 7 bases between them. Germline CDR1 is LNHDA and CDR2 is SQIVND (reference sequence). This TCR derives from a child aged 2-9 years with inherited bone marrow failure, due to receive a stem cell transplant. This specimen consisted of PBMCs, obtained before TCRalphabeta/CD19-depleted stem cell transplant. The chain joins TRBV19 to TRBJ2-4; D gene ambiguous. As DNA, the CDR3 is TGTGCCAGTAGTCCCCACCAAAACATTCAGTACTTC. This sequence encodes CASSPHQNIQYF. The complete variable domain, with remaining parts taken from reference TRBV19 and TRBJ2-4, reads DGGITQSPKYLFRKEGQNVTLSCEQNLNHDAMYWYRQDPGQGLRLIYYSQIVNDFQKGDIAEGYSVSREKKESFPLTVTSAQKNPTAFYLCASSPHQNIQYFGAGTRLSVL.